What follows is one T cell receptor (beta chain) and its context. These data originate in a study of T-cell reconstitution after alpha-beta-depleted transplantation in children. The V and J ends lost 4 bases and 4 bases respectively, with 7 bases between them. Germline V gene data show CDR1 as SQVTM and CDR2 as ANQGSEA. CDR3 length: 11 amino acids. Preparation of the TCRbeta library used unique molecular identifiers. MiXCR was run by TCRdb on the PCR reads, yielding one entry per CDR3 protein. The sample lists just under 350,000 distinct CDR3 sequences; about a sixth were seen once. This chain uses TRBV29-1 with TRBJ1-2, with D possibly TRBD1 on 5 matching bases. The sequences come from PBMCs, mostly from graft donor cells, collected 360 days after TCRalphabeta/CD19-depleted stem cell transplant. This TCR came from a male patient between 2 and 9 years old who had a stem cell transplant for acute lymphoblastic leukemia, so the T cells may come from the graft donor. The CDR3 spells CSVGGAYGYTF. DNA of the CDR3: TGCAGCGTTGGGGGCGCCTATGGCTACACCTTC. Full variable domain (outside the CDR3, taken from reference TRBV29-1 and TRBJ1-2): SAVISQKPSRDICQRGTSLTIQCQVDSQVTMMFWYRQQPGQSLTLIATANQGSEATYESGFVIDKFPISRPNLTFSTLTVSNMSPEDSSIYLCSVGGAYGYTFGSGTRLTVV.